Each of the 2 T cell receptor beta chains below was sequenced from the same sample in a study of CD8 T cells in Susac syndrome. Random-hexamer reverse transcription was applied to roughly 0.5 to 1 ug RNA. TCRdb independently ran MiXCR on the immunoSEQ multiplex PCR reads; one entry per CDR3 protein. The sample includes 150,000 or so distinct CDR3 sequences, around 95% of them seen just once. The specimen was CD4+ T cells from PBMCs. All receptors come from a human donor with Susac syndrome.

The rearrangement links TRBV19 to TRBJ1-5, with unresolved D. The CDR3 has 15 amino acids. V lost 3 bases and J 1 base, leaving 10 bases between the germline ends. The germline gives CDR1 LNHDA, CDR2 SQIVND (reference sequence). CDR3 nucleotide sequence: TGTGCCAGTAGTATTTTGGGTGACAGCAATCAGCCCCAGCATTTT. Its translation is CASSILGDSNQPQHF.

The DNA of the CDR3 is TGTGCCAGCAGTTCCTACGGGGGCCCCTCTTACGAGCAGTACTTC. Translating gives CASSSYGGPSYEQYF. The chain couples TRBV12-3 or TRBV12-4 to TRBJ2-7; D assignment may be TRBD1 or TRBD2 (6 bases each). Trimming removed 4 bases at V and 4 bases at J, with 17 bases between. The length of the CDR3 is 15 residues.